This paragraph reports one TCR beta chain. Sequencing used immunoSEQ multiplex PCR; TCRdb keeps in-frame clones, though not all of them. The sample has tens of thousands of clones, about 84% seen once. CDR3 length: 18 residues. Germline V CDR1 and CDR2: SGHRS, YFSETQ. Trimming cost V 0 bases and J 1 base; bases outside gene matches: 8. These data come from a study of OX40 agonist ivuxolimab in advanced cancers. The source material was CD4+ or CD8+ T cells sorted from blood, sampled in a trial of the OX40 agonist ivuxolimab. This sequence was found in an adult with an advanced solid tumor such as melanoma, head and neck, liver or kidney cancer. The V call is TRBV5-1, the J call TRBJ2-7; 12 bases fit TRBD2. The CDR3 DNA follows: TGCGCCAGCAGCTTGGGGTCTAGCGGGAGGGCCTTATCCTACGAGCAGTACTTC. Its protein is CASSLGSSGRALSYEQYF.